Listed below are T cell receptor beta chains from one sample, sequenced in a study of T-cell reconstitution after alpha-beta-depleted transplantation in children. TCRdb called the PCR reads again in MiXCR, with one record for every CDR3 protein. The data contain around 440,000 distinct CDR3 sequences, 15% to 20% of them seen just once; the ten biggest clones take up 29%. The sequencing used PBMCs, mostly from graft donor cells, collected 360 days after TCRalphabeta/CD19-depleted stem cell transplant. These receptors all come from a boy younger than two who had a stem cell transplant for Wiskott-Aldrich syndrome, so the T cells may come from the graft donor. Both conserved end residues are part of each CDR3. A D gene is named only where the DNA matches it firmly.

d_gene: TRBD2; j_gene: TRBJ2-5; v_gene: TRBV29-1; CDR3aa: CSVAGTSEQETQYF
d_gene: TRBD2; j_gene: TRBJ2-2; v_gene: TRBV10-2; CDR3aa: CASSAAGGSGELFF
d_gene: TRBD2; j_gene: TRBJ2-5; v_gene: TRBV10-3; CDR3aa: CAISESIGTSGGIQETQYF
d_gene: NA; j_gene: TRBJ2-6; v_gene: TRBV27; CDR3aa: CASSSPAISGANVLTF
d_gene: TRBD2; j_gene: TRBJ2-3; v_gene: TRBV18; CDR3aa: CASSPLSGRTDTQYF
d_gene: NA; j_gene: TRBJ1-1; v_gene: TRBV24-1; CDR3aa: CATSDTLEAGKTEAFF
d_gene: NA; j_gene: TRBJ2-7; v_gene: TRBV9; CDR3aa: CASSVFYDLPGEQYF
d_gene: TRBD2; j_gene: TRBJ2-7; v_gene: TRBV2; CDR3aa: CASKTGLAGPYEQYF
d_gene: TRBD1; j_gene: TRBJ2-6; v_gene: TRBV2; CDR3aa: CASSDRASGANVLTF
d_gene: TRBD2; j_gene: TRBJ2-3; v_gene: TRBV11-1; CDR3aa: CASSSAPPERGALTDTQYF
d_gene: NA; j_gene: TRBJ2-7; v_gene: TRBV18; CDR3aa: CASSPTDRFYEQYF
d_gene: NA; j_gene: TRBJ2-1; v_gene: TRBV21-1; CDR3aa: CAGKHDEQFF
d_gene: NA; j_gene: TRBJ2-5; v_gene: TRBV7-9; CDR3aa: CASSLVGSETQYF
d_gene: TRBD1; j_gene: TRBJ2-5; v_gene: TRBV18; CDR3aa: CASSPLDRAETQYF
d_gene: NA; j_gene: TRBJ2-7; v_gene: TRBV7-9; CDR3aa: CASSLGGRFFEQYF
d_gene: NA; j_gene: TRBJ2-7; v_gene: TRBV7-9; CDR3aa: CASSLGGGPYEQYF
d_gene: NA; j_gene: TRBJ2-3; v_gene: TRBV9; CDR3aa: CASSVGSGRRTDTQYF
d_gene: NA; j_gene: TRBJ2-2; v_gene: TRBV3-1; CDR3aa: CASSQDQLDTGELFF
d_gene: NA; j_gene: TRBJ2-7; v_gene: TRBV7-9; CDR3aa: CASSTSKDYEQYF
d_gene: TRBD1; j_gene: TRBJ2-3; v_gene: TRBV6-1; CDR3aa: CASRKPGQGTDTQYF